The 19 T cell receptor beta chains below were found in one sample sequenced in a study of T cells in Graves' hyperthyroidism and ophthalmopathy. From RNA transcripts, TCR beta CDR3 regions were amplified. In the first-round RT-PCR of the TCR CDR3, the HTBI primer set was used. From the multiplex PCR reads, TCRdb called clonotypes with MiXCR, one entry per CDR3 protein. Of 370,000 or so distinct CDR3 sequences detected, less than 15% appear once; the ten largest clones hold less than 25%. The sequenced material came from blood. These receptors all stem from a man between 25 and 39 years old with Graves' hyperthyroidism that later progressed to Graves' ophthalmopathy.

This rearrangement joins TRBV3-1 to TRBJ2-7; tentative D call: TRBD2 (7 bases). The CDR3 covers 15 residues. Germline assignment: CDR1 LGHDT and CDR2 YNNKEL (reference sequence). Trimming removed 4 bases from V and 6 bases from J, with 19 bases in between. CDR3 residues: CASSPLGGGPAEQYF. CDR3 nucleotides: TGTGCCAGCAGCCCTCTGGGGGGGGGGCCAGCCGAGCAGTACTTC.

The rearrangement uses TRBV30 and TRBJ1-4; D not certain. The CDR3 extends over 14 amino acids. V was pared by 1 base and J by 7 bases, with 13 bases between. CDR1 is GTSNPN and CDR2 is SVGIG in the germline V gene (reference sequence). CDR3 in amino acids: CAWSGQGGGEKLFF. As DNA, the CDR3 is TGTGCCTGGAGTGGTCAAGGAGGCGGTGAAAAACTGTTTTTT.

The chain uses TRBV20-1 and TRBJ2-7; a possible D gene is TRBD2 (5 bases). Looked up from germline, CDR1 is DFQATT and CDR2 is SNEGSKA (reference sequence). This CDR3 has 16 amino acids. The V and J ends lost 0 bases and 0 bases respectively, with 15 bases between them. The CDR3 coding sequence is TGCAGTGCTAGAGATTGGAAGGGCGACTACTCCTACGAGCAGTACTTC. It codes for CSARDWKGDYSYEQYF.

This clonotype was seen many times. The rearrangement uses TRBV20-1 and TRBJ1-2; no definite D call. Trimming stripped 5 bases from V and 0 bases from J, with 7 bases between. CDR3 size: 12 residues. Germline values: CDR1 DFQATT, CDR2 SNEGSKA (reference sequence). This chain's CDR3 is CSAWGANYGYTF. The CDR3, as DNA: TGCAGTGCTTGGGGAGCTAACTATGGCTACACCTTC.

This chain connects TRBV19 to TRBJ1-5; TRBD1 is a possible D gene (6 bases). Germline CDR1 is LNHDA and CDR2 is SQIVND (reference sequence). The V end was cut by 5 bases, the J end by 2 bases, with 16 bases between. This CDR3 is built from 16 residues. CDR3 nucleotides: TGTGCCAGTAGTTTCCTACAGGGCGCTCGCAATCAGCCCCAGCATTTT. Translated: CASSFLQGARNQPQHF.

This chain links TRBV6-1 with TRBJ2-2; 8 bases are a match to TRBD2. V lost 8 bases to trimming and J lost 3 bases; unmatched junction nucleotides: 5. Germline CDR1 is MNHNS and CDR2 is SASEGT. This CDR3 spans 14 amino acids. The CDR3 DNA follows: TGTGCCAGCCGGGGGGGGGCTCACACCGGGGAGCTGTTTTTT. Translating gives CASRGGAHTGELFF.

This clonotype has a count of ten or more. The chain recombines TRBV12-3 or TRBV12-4 with TRBJ2-5; 7 bases match TRBD1. The V gene end was trimmed by 5 bases and the J gene end by 1 base; junction bases not matched to a gene: 4. This CDR3 has 14 amino acids. Written as DNA, the CDR3 is TGTGCCAGCAGTCAAACAGGGGCCCAAGAGACCCAGTACTTC. Amino acids: CASSQTGAQETQYF.

This chain's CDR3 is CASARGGAPYNEQFF. CDR3 in DNA: TGTGCCAGCGCCCGCGGGGGGGCGCCCTACAATGAGCAGTTCTTC. This rearrangement joins TRBV7-3 to TRBJ2-1; TRBD2 matches at 9 bases. Germline assignment: CDR1 SGHTA and CDR2 FQGTGA. With V trimmed by 8 bases and J by 2 bases, 7 bases remained unmatched. The CDR3 sequence is 15 residues long.

This clonotype was recorded at least ten times. The chain links TRBV28 to TRBJ2-3, with D possibly TRBD1 on 7 matching bases. The CDR3 sequence is 14 residues long. Deletions cut 5 bases from V and 3 bases from J, with 12 bases between. Germline V gives CDR1 MDHEN, CDR2 SYDVKM. The CDR3 here is CASSQQGRTDTQYF. The CDR3 nucleotides read TGTGCCAGCAGTCAACAGGGGAGGACAGATACGCAGTATTTT.

This clonotype occurred many times. The V gene is TRBV11-2, the J gene TRBJ1-1; TRBD1 is a possible D gene (6 bases). The CDR3 consists of 11 residues. V lost 5 bases and J lost 11, with 12 bases in between. Germline V gene lookup returns CDR1 SGHAT and CDR2 FQNNGV. CDR3 residues: CASSAQGRAFF. CDR3 nucleotides: TGTGCCAGCAGCGCACAGGGTCGGGCTTTCTTT. The entire variable domain, with the rest obtained from reference TRBV11-2 and TRBJ1-1, is as follows: EAGVAQSPRYKIIEKRQSVAFWCNPISGHATLYWYQQILGQGPKLLIQFQNNGVVDDSQLPKDRFSAERLKGVDSTLKIQPAKLEDSAVYLCASSAQGRAFFGQGTRLTVV.

This chain uses TRBV4-1 with TRBJ2-3; no clear D. Looked up from germline, CDR1 is MGHRA and CDR2 is YSYEKL. The CDR3 contains 13 residues. V lost 1 base and J lost 6, with 8 bases in between. The CDR3 here is CASSQGALDTQYF. The CDR3 DNA sequence: TGCGCCAGCAGCCAAGGAGCCCTGGATACGCAGTATTTT.

This clonotype was observed a handful of times. The rearrangement links TRBV18 to TRBJ1-4, with D maybe TRBD1 (6 bases). Germline V gene data show CDR1 as KGHSH and CDR2 as LQKENI. The ends were cut back, 3 bases at V and 4 bases at J, with 9 bases in the middle. There are 14 residues in the CDR3. In nucleotides, the CDR3 is TGTGCCAGCTCACCGACAGGCCTTAATGAAAAACTGTTTTTT. Protein: CASSPTGLNEKLFF.

This clonotype appeared many times. The rearrangement links TRBV28 to TRBJ1-2; D is unclear. The CDR3 length is 15 residues. The germline CDR1 and CDR2 sequences are MDHEN and SYDVKM. Trimming cost V 6 bases and J 4 bases, with 18 bases left between them. The CDR3 region has the DNA TGTGCCAGCAGCACATCTCCGCTAGAGGCCTATGGCTACACCTTC. Translated: CASSTSPLEAYGYTF.

The chain uses TRBV6-1 and TRBJ2-6; D is uncertain. V lost 10 bases to trimming and J lost 0 bases, with 13 bases between them. This CDR3 has 15 amino acids. The germline CDR1 and CDR2 sequences are MNHNS and SASEGT. The DNA of the CDR3 is TGTGCCACCGCAATAACAGACTCTGGGGCCAACGTCCTGACTTTC. Its translation: CATAITDSGANVLTF.

This chain links TRBV6-1 with TRBJ1-1; 9 bases match TRBD1. Germline V CDR1 and CDR2: MNHNS, SASEGT. V dropped 1 base and J dropped 1; count of bases not matched to a gene: 1. This CDR3 has 15 residues. In DNA, the CDR3 is TGTGCCAGCAGTGAAGAGGGACAGGGGAACACTGAAGCTTTCTTT. It codes for CASSEEGQGNTEAFF.

This clonotype was detected ten times or more. The J gene is TRBJ1-4, the V gene TRBV6-1; D is unresolved. CDR3 length equals 11 residues. Trimming took 6 bases from V and 7 from J, leaving 6 bases between them. CDR1 is MNHNS, CDR2 SASEGT, per germline. As DNA, the CDR3 is TGTGCCAGCAGACCGGGTGAAAAACTGTTTTTT. Encoded protein: CASRPGEKLFF.

Concerning this clonotype itself: A read error is possible here, since a much larger clone lies one base away. This chain connects TRBV28 to TRBJ2-5, with D hard to call. The CDR3 runs 14 residues. The germline V gene encodes CDR1 MDHEN and CDR2 SYDVKM. Trimming took 9 bases from V and 7 from J, leaving 21 bases between them. The CDR3 sequence: CASQVQLRRGTQYF. CDR3 DNA sequence: TGTGCCAGTCAAGTCCAACTAAGAAGAGGGACCCAGTACTTC.

This clonotype was observed at least ten times. The CDR3 nucleotides are TGTGCCAGCAGCCCGTTACCCCCCCCGAGCGATGAGCAGTTCTTC. Amino acids: CASSPLPPPSDEQFF. The chain is built from TRBV13 and TRBJ2-1, with D hard to call. The CDR3 sequence is 15 residues long. V lost 5 bases to trimming and J lost 8 bases, with 19 bases between them. The germline V gene has CDR1 PRHDT and CDR2 FYEKMQ (reference sequence).

This clonotype has at least ten counts. The chain recombines TRBV10-2 with TRBJ1-5; D gene uncertain. This CDR3 spans 14 amino acids. Germline-derived CDR1 and CDR2 are WSHSY and SAAADI. Trimming took 7 bases from V and 0 from J, leaving 10 bases between them. The CDR3 DNA reads TGCGCCAGCACGGGAAGGAATAGCAATCAGCCCCAGCATTTT. This translates into CASTGRNSNQPQHF.